This T cell receptor (beta chain) was captured by sequencing in a study of response to subunit inactivated influenza vaccine (dated by TCRdb to 2016 to 2018). Study-wide context: Deep quantitative T cell receptor repertoire profiling was used in the study to track responses to a trivalent subunit inactivated influenza vaccine. Overall study results and their limits: The authors suggested that each seasonal influenza vaccination may recruit only a limited number of new T cells.

Many counts were recorded for this clonotype. This receptor's antigen is unknown. Base qualities are not recorded, but no much larger clone differs from it by a single base. Receptor amplification or capture employed RT-PCR. Instrument on record: Illumina HiSeq 2500. Using fastp at Q25 and MiXCR, TCRdb reprocessed the public reads and kept productive beta chains. For every CDR3 protein sequence, its rows merge into one entry that carries the most common genes and DNA. The sample contains some 520,000 distinct CDR3 sequences, approximately 17% of them found a single time. 2.5% to 3.5% of the sample belongs to the ten largest clones. CDR1 and CDR2 were assigned from the germline V gene as KGHDR and SFDVKD. The CDR3 covers 12 residues, taking in both the cysteine and the phenylalanine. The retained sequence is limited to the CDR3, 36 bases, with the frame set at the first base. Deletion took 0 bases off V and 10 bases off J, with a span of 6 bases between the germline ends.

The V and J segments used are TRBV24-1 and TRBJ2-1, with an unclear D gene assignment. The origin of this receptor is a man between 50 and 70 years old who received an inactivated influenza vaccine. Donor details come from another sample of the same person, matched by shared clones. Material: CD4+ T cells sorted from PBMCs, obtained 23 months after vaccination. DNA sequence: TGTGCCACCAGTGATTTGCGGCAGGAGCAGTTCTTC. This translates into CATSDLRQEQFF.